This entry lists 7 T cell receptor beta chains sequenced from one sample in a study of blood T cell repertoires in COVID-19. TCRdb's table, derived via immunoSEQ multiplex PCR, lists solely in-frame clones and lacks some. Here the sample spans around 260,000 clones, approximately 86% being singletons. The sequenced sample consisted of peripheral blood. The receptors come from a man younger than 35 with active or convalescent COVID-19.

The chain recombines TRBV7-9 with TRBJ1-5; 9 positions match TRBD1. Germline V CDR1 and CDR2: SEHNR, FQNEAQ (reference sequence). J gave up 0 bases and V 5 bases, and 5 bases lay outside the gene matches. This CDR3 is 16 amino acids long. CDR3 amino acids: CASSPQGQGSNQPQHF. The CDR3, as DNA: TGTGCCAGCAGCCCGCAGGGACAGGGTAGCAATCAGCCCCAGCATTTT.

The chain recombines TRBV2 with TRBJ1-5; 7 nucleotides match TRBD1. Germline CDR1 reads SNHLY; CDR2 reads FYNNEI. The CDR3 consists of 16 residues. V shed 5 bases and J 0 bases; nucleotides not matched to a gene: 7. This chain's CDR3 is CASSRMTGYSNQPQHF. The CDR3 bases are TGTGCCAGCAGTAGAATGACAGGGTATAGCAATCAGCCCCAGCATTTT.

This clone was observed a single time. This chain uses TRBV5-1 with TRBJ1-1; D call uncertain. The CDR3 covers 12 residues. Per germline, CDR1 SGHRS and CDR2 YFSETQ. V was shortened by 0 bases and J by 4 bases, with 4 bases between the two germline ends. CDR3 region: CASSLDGTEAFF. The CDR3 DNA reads TGCGCCAGCAGCTTGGACGGCACTGAAGCTTTCTTT.

The V and J genes are TRBV9 and TRBJ2-3; 8 bases match TRBD2. CDR1 is SGDLS, CDR2 YYNGEE, per germline. V lost 3 bases and J lost 3; bases outside the gene matches: 6. The CDR3 loop spans 15 amino acids. The CDR3 region is CASSAGTRRTDTQYF. For the CDR3, the DNA is TGTGCCAGCAGCGCTGGGACTAGAAGGACAGATACGCAGTATTTT.

The rearrangement links TRBV7-9 to TRBJ2-5; the match to TRBD1 covers 8 bases. V was pared by 3 bases and J by 5 bases, with 8 bases of the junction left unmatched. Germline V gene lookup returns CDR1 SEHNR and CDR2 FQNEAQ (reference sequence). The length of the CDR3 is 15 residues. CDR3 residues: CASSFGQGELETQYF. Here the CDR3 DNA reads TGTGCCAGCAGCTTCGGACAGGGCGAATTGGAGACCCAGTACTTC.

The chain combines TRBV24-1 with TRBJ2-7, with D unclear. Germline assignment: CDR1 KGHDR and CDR2 SFDVKD. The CDR3 loop spans 13 amino acids. V was trimmed by 4 bases and J by 3 bases, leaving 9 bases between them. The CDR3 loop is CATSDSMNYEQYF. The CDR3 bases are TGTGCCACCAGTGACAGTATGAACTACGAGCAGTACTTC.

The rearrangement links TRBV19 to TRBJ2-1; TRBD2 matches 7 bases. This CDR3 has 15 amino acids. Germline lookup yields CDR1 LNHDA and CDR2 SQIVND (reference sequence). Trimming took 3 bases from V and 5 from J; bases not matched to a gene: 7. DNA for the CDR3: TGTGCCAGTAGTATTTGGCTAGCGGAGCACAATGAGCAGTTCTTC. Translated: CASSIWLAEHNEQFF.